Below are 5 T cell receptor beta chains sequenced from a single sample in a study of blood T cell repertoires in COVID-19. Assay used: immunoSEQ multiplex PCR; TCRdb lists only in-frame clones, some missing. The sample lists approximately 120,000 clones, around three quarters seen once, with 4% to 5.5% in the top ten. The sample taken for sequencing was peripheral blood. Receptors were obtained from a human donor in a cohort sampled during active or convalescent COVID-19.

The V gene is TRBV18, the J gene TRBJ2-1; D is unclear. The CDR3 spans 13 residues. CDR1 is KGHSH and CDR2 is LQKENI in the germline V gene. V was cut by 3 bases and J by 0 bases, with 3 bases left in between. CDR3 DNA sequence: TGTGCCAGCTCACCGAGCTCCTACAATGAGCAGTTCTTC. Encoded protein: CASSPSSYNEQFF.

Only a few counts were recorded for this clone. The V and J genes are TRBV5-4 and TRBJ1-1; 9 bases line up with TRBD1. The CDR3 sequence is 16 residues long. The trim removed 4 bases at V and 1 base at J, leaving 8 bases unmatched. The V gene's germline CDR1 is SGHNT and CDR2 YYREEE (reference sequence). The CDR3, as DNA: TGTGCCAGCAGCGTCTTGGACAGGGGAAAGAACACTGAAGCTTTCTTT. The encoded protein is CASSVLDRGKNTEAFF.

The chain recombines TRBV4-3 with TRBJ1-4; D ambiguous. The V gene's germline CDR1 is LGHNA and CDR2 YSLEER. Trimming left V 1 base short and J 8 bases short, with 5 bases between. There are 12 residues in the CDR3. The CDR3 region has the DNA TGCGCCAGCAGCCAAGTTCAGGAAAAACTGTTTTTT. This encodes CASSQVQEKLFF.

The chain is built from TRBV3-1 (or the pseudogene TRBV3-2) and TRBJ1-5; TRBD1 matches 8 bases. Germline V gives CDR1 LGHDT, CDR2 YNNKEL (reference sequence). J lost 0 bases, V lost 4 bases, and 2 bases had no gene match. The CDR3 consists of 15 residues. The CDR3 loop is CASSPTGDSNQPQHF. The CDR3 region has the DNA TGTGCCAGCAGCCCGACAGGGGATAGCAATCAGCCCCAGCATTTT.

The genes are TRBV4-3 and TRBJ1-2; TRBD1 matches 8 bases. Germline trimming cut 2 bases from V and 7 bases from J; bases unmatched to any gene: 6. The CDR3 spans 14 residues. The V gene's germline CDR1 is LGHNA and CDR2 YSLEER. The DNA for the CDR3 is TGCGCCAGCAGCCAATTGCAGGGGGCGTCTGGCTACACCTTC. Amino acids: CASSQLQGASGYTF.